This T cell receptor (beta chain) was retrieved from a study of a mutant IDH1 vaccine in newly diagnosed glioma (dated by TCRdb to 2020 to 2022). At the level of the whole study: Vaccination was initiated 4-6 weeks after radiotherapy alone, or concurrently with temozolomide cycles in the chemotherapy-containing groups. Of the 25 to 35 patients who were treated, approximately 60% were male and roughly 38% were female, and the mean age was about 40 years. Before enrollment, most patients had been given radiochemotherapy with temozolomide as standard therapy, while the rest had received either radiotherapy alone or temozolomide alone. The week-35 safety follow-up was designated visit V12, and the week-47 end of study was designated visit V13. Six visits were used for peripheral blood collection: V03 (baseline), V05, V07, V10, V12 and V13. For exploratory analyses, around 26 treated patients had longitudinal TCRB deep sequencing done wherever samples were available.

The meaning of the sample's time point label: week 35, safety follow-up. Each vaccine dose was 300 ug of a 20-mer mutant IDH1 peptide in Montanide, given subcutaneously with topical imiquimod. Patients received eight vaccinations in weeks 1, 3, 5, 7, 11, 15, 19 and 23, corresponding to visits V03 through V10. All donors had newly diagnosed IDH1-mutant astrocytomas of WHO grade 3 or 4 that showed loss of nuclear ATRX. The samples were drawn from NOA16, a multicentre, single-arm, open-label phase I trial in Germany that tested a mutant IDH1 peptide vaccine in humans for the first time. Genomic DNA for TCRB sequencing was extracted from EDTA blood using the DNeasy Blood and Tissue Kit. V lost 2 bases and J lost 2 bases; the stretch between them is 9 bases long. Measured from the cysteine to the phenylalanine, the CDR3 is 14 residues long. The sequence is cut down to CDR3 DNA, 42 bases in frame from base 1. CDR1 and CDR2 (MNHNS, SASEGT) derive from the germline V gene.

Broader findings and caveats from the paper: The authors noted that analyses of patient blood samples could not be reproduced because of sample limitations. Immune responses induced by the vaccine were seen in roughly 95% of patients across multiple MHC alleles. Availability determined which PBMC samples were chosen for TCRB deep sequencing. Changes in the top peripheral T cell clonotypes picked up by TCRB sequencing did not appear to be linked to pseudoprogression.

The method was the immunoSEQ multiplex PCR assay. Rearranged TCR beta chain sequences were amplified with the hsTCRB Kit following the manufacturer's protocol. TCRB libraries were sequenced on an Illumina MiSeq. The authors' analysis ran thus. The kit vendor's proprietary platform handled demultiplexing, trimming and gene mapping. TCRdb took over this immuneACCESS table, retaining in-frame rearrangements with V and J assigned. Such tables are incomplete; in checked studies, under half of the missing clones stem from an unresolved V gene, and the remainder is unexplained. V, J and clone size reflect that table, while D and trimming were determined from the DNA. The sample contains 45,000 to 50,000 clones, roughly 91% of them found a single time. The ten most abundant clones make up 5.7% of the sample. Regarding this clone: No cognate antigen has been identified for it. Per-nucleotide qualities are absent, and no much larger clonotype sits a single base away.

The receptor was derived from a woman aged 35 to 49 with glioma. This chain joins TRBV6-1 to TRBJ1-2; confidence is insufficient to name the D gene. The sequences come from PBMCs, collected from a glioma patient whose treatment included an IDH1 peptide vaccine. The CDR3 protein is CASSEPWENYGYTF. The sequenced DNA is TGTGCCAGCAGTGAACCATGGGAAAACTATGGCTACACCTTC.